Following are 4 T cell receptor beta chains from one sample sequenced in a study of T cells in Graves' hyperthyroidism and ophthalmopathy. Amplified TCR beta CDR3 regions came from RNA transcripts. Carried out on the TCR CDR3, a first-round RT-PCR used the HTBI primer set. Each CDR3 protein is one row after TCRdb ran MiXCR on the multiplex PCR reads. The data show around 250,000 distinct CDR3 sequences, roughly 15% seen once. The specimen sequenced was blood. The receptors here all came from a woman in her 40s with Graves' hyperthyroidism that later progressed to Graves' ophthalmopathy.

The V and J genes are TRBV6-1 and TRBJ1-4; 7 positions match TRBD1. Germline CDR1 is MNHNS and CDR2 is SASEGT. The CDR3 runs to 12 residues. V was clipped by 8 bases and J by 8 bases; unmatched bases: 5. Here the CDR3 reads CASRRGEEKLFF. CDR3 nucleotides: TGTGCCAGCCGCAGGGGGGAAGAAAAACTGTTTTTT.

This clonotype showed up many times. The V gene is TRBV3-1, the J gene TRBJ2-7; maybe TRBD2 (6 bases). The V gene lost 2 bases and the J gene lost 3 bases, with 17 bases spanning the gap. The CDR3 loop spans 16 amino acids. Germline V CDR1 and CDR2: LGHDT, YNNKEL (reference sequence). The CDR3 region is CASSQKSGLLHYEQYF. The CDR3 DNA is TGTGCCAGCAGCCAAAAAAGCGGGTTACTACACTACGAGCAGTACTTC.

This clonotype was seen at least ten times. The chain is built from TRBV9 and TRBJ1-6; no clear D. V lost 4 bases, J lost 2 bases, and 7 bases lay in between. In germline, CDR1 is SGDLS, CDR2 YYNGEE. The CDR3 runs to 14 residues. CDR3 nucleotides: TGTGCCAGCAGCTCCCGACCCTATAATTCACCCCTCCACTTT. The encoded protein is CASSSRPYNSPLHF.

This clonotype was observed many times. The J gene is TRBJ2-7, the V gene TRBV28, with D possibly matching TRBD1 (6 bases). Trimming stripped 8 bases from V and 5 bases from J, with 10 bases between. The CDR3 consists of 11 residues. Germline CDR1 reads MDHEN; CDR2 reads SYDVKM. CDR3 sequence (DNA): TGTGCCAGCGCCACAGGGAACGAGCAGTACTTC. This translates into CASATGNEQYF. Complete variable domain (other parts from reference TRBV28 and TRBJ2-7): DVKVTQSSRYLVKRTGEKVFLECVQDMDHENMFWYRQDPGLGLRLIYFSYDVKMKEKGDIPEGYSVSREKKERFSLILESASTNQTSMYLCASATGNEQYFGPGTRLTVT.